This T cell receptor beta chain was sequenced in a study of cytomegalovirus exposure and HLA in healthy donors. The study's findings and limits: Clonal expansion, a later analysis showed, was greater in HLA-associated TCR beta chains than in equally common others.

Donors consisted of healthy bone marrow donors. 13 Jbeta primers and 60 Vbeta primers were used for the PCR. Repertoires were generated with immunoSEQ multiplex PCR, while TCRdb's copy carries only in-frame clones and drops some. Among over 100,000 clones listed, 72% were seen once. Of note for this clone: The antigen is unknown.

CDR3 length: 13 residues. Germline lookup yields CDR1 SGHKS and CDR2 YYEKEE (reference sequence). The J segment lost 0 bases and the V segment lost 6 bases, leaving 3 bases of the junction unmatched. Sequences were obtained from PBMCs. The TCR was taken from a man aged 45 to 65 in good health and CMV-seropositive. V gene TRBV5-5 combines with J gene TRBJ2-7; 7 bases match TRBD1. The CDR3 coding sequence is TGTGCCAGCAACCGGGACAGCTCCTACGAGCAGTACTTC. Protein sequence: CASNRDSSYEQYF.